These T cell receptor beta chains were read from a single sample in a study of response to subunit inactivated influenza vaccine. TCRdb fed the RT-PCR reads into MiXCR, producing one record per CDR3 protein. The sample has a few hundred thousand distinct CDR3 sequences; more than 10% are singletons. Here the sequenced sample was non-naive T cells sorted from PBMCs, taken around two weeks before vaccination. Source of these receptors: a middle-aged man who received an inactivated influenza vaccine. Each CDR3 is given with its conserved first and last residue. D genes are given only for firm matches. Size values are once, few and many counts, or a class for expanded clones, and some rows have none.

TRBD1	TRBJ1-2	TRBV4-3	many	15	TGCGCCAGCAGCCAAGAAGGACAGGGCAGCGGCGGCTACACCTTC	CASSQEGQGSGGYTF
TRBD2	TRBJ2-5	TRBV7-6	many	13	TGTGCCAGCACCGGACTAGCCGGTGAGACCCAGTACTTC	CASTGLAGETQYF
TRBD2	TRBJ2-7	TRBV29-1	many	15	TGCAGCGTGGTCGGACTAGCGGGAGTGCCCTACGAGCAGTACTTC	CSVVGLAGVPYEQYF
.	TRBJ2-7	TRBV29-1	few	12	TGCAGCGCTTTGGACGGCTACTACGAGCAGTACTTC	CSALDGYYEQYF
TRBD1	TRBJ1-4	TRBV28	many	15	TGTGCCAGCAGTGACAGGGTCCCAACTAATGAAAAACTGTTTTTT	CASSDRVPTNEKLFF
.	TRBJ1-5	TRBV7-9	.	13	TGTGCCAGCAGCTTAGCGCTGGGTTCAGCCCAGCATTTT	CASSLALGSAQHF
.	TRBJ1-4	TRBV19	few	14	TGTGCCAGTTCCTCACTCACCTTGTGGGAAAAACTGTTTTTT	CASSSLTLWEKLFF
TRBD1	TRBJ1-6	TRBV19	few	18	TGTGCCAGTAGGCCAATCTTGGACAGGCGGAAGTCTAATTCACCCCTCCACTTT	CASRPILDRRKSNSPLHF
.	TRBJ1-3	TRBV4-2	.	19	TGTGCCAGCAGCCAAGATAAACTGGTTCAGCCCTACTCTGGAAACACCATATATTTT	CASSQDKLVQPYSGNTIYF
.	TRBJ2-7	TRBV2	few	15	TGTGCCAGCAGTGCCACAACTAGCCGGGTTTCCGAGCAGTACTTC	CASSATTSRVSEQYF
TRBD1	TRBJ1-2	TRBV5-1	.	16	TGCGCCAGCAGCCTAACCCCGGACAGGGAGGCCTATGGCTACACCTTC	CASSLTPDREAYGYTF
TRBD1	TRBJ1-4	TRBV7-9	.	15	TGTGCCAGCAGCTTAGGGGACAGGGCTTGGGAAAAACTGTTTTTT	CASSLGDRAWEKLFF
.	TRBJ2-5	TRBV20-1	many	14	TGCAGTGCTAGGTTGGGACTGGGACAAGAGACCCAGTACTTC	CSARLGLGQETQYF
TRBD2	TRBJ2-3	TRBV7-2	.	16	TGTGCCAGCAGCCCCACTAGCGGCCTCAGCACAGATACGCAGTATTTT	CASSPTSGLSTDTQYF
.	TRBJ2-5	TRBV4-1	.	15	TGCGCCAGCAGCCAAACCGACAGGAGCGGAGAGACCCAGTACTTC	CASSQTDRSGETQYF
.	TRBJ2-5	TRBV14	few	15	TGTGCCAGCAGTCGCTCCCTGCTCGGGGTAGAGACCCAGTACTTC	CASSRSLLGVETQYF
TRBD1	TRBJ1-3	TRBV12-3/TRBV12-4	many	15	TGTGCCAGCAGTCCTGACAGGGGCAAGGGAAACACCATATATTTT	CASSPDRGKGNTIYF
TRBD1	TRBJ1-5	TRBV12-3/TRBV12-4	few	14	TGTGCCAGCAGCCCAACAGGGGGATATCAGCCCCAGCATTTT	CASSPTGGYQPQHF
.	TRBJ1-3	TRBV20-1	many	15	TGCAGTGCCACCCCGGGGGCCCTCTCTGGAAACACCATATATTTT	CSATPGALSGNTIYF
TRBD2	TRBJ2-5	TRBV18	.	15	TGTGCCAGCTCACCACCGGGACTAGGGGAGGAGACCCAGTACTTC	CASSPPGLGEETQYF
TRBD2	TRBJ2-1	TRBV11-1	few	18	TGTGCCAGCAGCTCCCTCTTTGCGCGCGGGGGAGCCCTCGATGAGCAGTTCTTC	CASSSLFARGGALDEQFF
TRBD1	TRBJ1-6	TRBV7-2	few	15	TGTGCCAGCAACCTACCGGGACAGGGGAATTCACCCCTCCACTTT	CASNLPGQGNSPLHF
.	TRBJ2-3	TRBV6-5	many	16	TGTGCCAGCAGTTACACTCCGGGTAGCGGCACAGATACGCAGTATTTT	CASSYTPGSGTDTQYF
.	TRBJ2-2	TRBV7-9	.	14	TGTGCCAGCAGCTCTTATCGGGGTGCCGGGGAGCTGTTTTTT	CASSSYRGAGELFF
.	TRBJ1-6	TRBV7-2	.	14	TGTGCCAGCAGCTTATACAGTGGGAATTCACCCCTCCACTTT	CASSLYSGNSPLHF